This T cell receptor beta chain was captured in a study of cytomegalovirus exposure and HLA in healthy donors. Overall study results and limits: Roughly even sequencing depth across donors was the assumption behind the presence/absence analyses. In vitro, three CMV-associated chains proved specific for CMV antigens.

On this clone: The antigen remains undetermined.

The V end was cut by 5 bases, the J end by 0 bases, with 8 bases between. Looked up from germline, CDR1 is MNHNY and CDR2 is SVGAGI (reference sequence). The CDR3 loop spans 14 amino acids. In the PCR, 60 Vbeta and 13 Jbeta primers were used. Original handling: There were around 78 million unique TCR beta chains by a later count, and some 11 million of them were shared. TCRdb keeps only in-frame clones here, not all; method: immunoSEQ multiplex PCR. The V and J calls and clone size come from that table; D and trimming were worked out from the DNA. Of approximately 38,000 clones detected, approximately 80% appear once; the ten largest clones hold 8% to 11%. At collection, donors were nominally healthy, but unrecorded immune exposures were probable.

This TCR derives from a woman between 18 and 29 years old in good health and CMV-seropositive. The chain recombines TRBV6-6 with TRBJ1-5; D call uncertain. What was sequenced was PBMCs. CDR3 region: CASSPTASNQPQHF. The CDR3 nucleotides read TGTGCCAGCAGTCCTACAGCTAGCAATCAGCCCCAGCATTTT.